This T cell receptor (beta chain) was sequenced during a study of regulatory T cells in long-lasting Graves disease (TCRdb year 2021). In the study overall: To count as having persistent Graves' disease, a patient had to have received antithyroid drug treatment for over 5 years with TSH receptor autoantibodies remaining persistently positive. Patients with persistent Graves' disease were compared with patients with newly diagnosed Graves' disease using TCR sequencing and RNA sequencing of peripheral blood. The study was conducted in China and was registered as a clinical trial. A total of around 33 samples underwent TCR sequencing, from about 13 patients with persistent Graves' disease and roughly 20 patients with newly diagnosed Graves' disease. Antithyroid drugs had been taken for about 10.3 years on average by persistent Graves' disease patients in the clinical cohort.

The paper's findings and limits, for the study overall: Only the TCR beta chain was sequenced and analyzed. The study examined only peripheral blood because the primary lesion, thyroid tissue, could not be accessed. The authors acknowledged the small sample size as a limitation that may reduce accuracy. Patients with persistent disease shared more public clonotypes (around 3,000) than newly diagnosed patients did (more than 900). Compared with newly diagnosed patients, persistent Graves' disease patients had lower TCR Shannon entropy and fewer highly expanded clones, which suggests clonal expansion.

As regards this clonotype: It lacks a known antigen. No base qualities exist here, and no much larger clone lies one base off it.

Libraries were constructed by multiplex PCR. TCRdb lists the instrument as Illumina HiSeq 4000. TCR beta libraries were built with iRepertoire HTBI primers and Arm-PCR amplification of CDR3 regions. Before sequencing, the PCR products underwent gel purification. The original pipeline was this. Across samples, 55 to 80 TRBV and 14 TRBJ segments were identified and used for gene usage analysis of CDR3 amino acid clonotypes. Filtered high-quality paired reads were merged into contigs using COPE and FqMerger. Contigs were aligned with BLAST to IMGT TRBV, TRBD and TRBJ reference genes, and CDR3 was defined per IMGT. Any clonotype with a frequency above 0.1% was classified as a highly expanded clone. Shannon entropy served as the measure of repertoire diversity, while the Gini coefficient captured V-J evenness. A clonotype was considered public if more than one individual shared it. The public reads were reanalyzed by TCRdb: fastp trimming at Q25, MiXCR alignment, in-frame beta chains only. Each CDR3 protein gets just one entry, which takes the most common genes and DNA from the rows behind it. TCRdb, not the original authors, processed these V and J calls. The sample table holds 400,000 or so distinct CDR3 sequences, of which less than 25% were seen once. The ten largest account for about a quarter of the sample.

The meaning of the sample's time point label: persistent/refractory GD, antithyroid drugs over 5 years with positive TRAb. RNA was extracted from PBMCs in TRIzol for both TCR sequencing and RNA sequencing. The diagnosis of Graves' disease followed American Thyroid Association guidelines. Patients for the study were recruited at an endocrinology department in Xi'an, China. Each patient gave about 8.1 milliliters of peripheral blood, collected in an EDTA anticoagulant tube. Ficoll Paque Plus density gradient separation was used to isolate PBMCs, and no additional T cell sorting was done. RNA quality was checked with an Agilent 2100 Bioanalyzer and agarose gel, and concentration with a NanoDrop 2000. The sequencing used peripheral blood mononuclear cells (PBMCs), collected when the disease was refractory, from a patient treated with antithyroid drugs. This TCR was recovered from a female donor with Graves disease.

The CDR3 protein sequence reads: CASRPGQLQGGYTF. The DNA sequence is TGTGCCAGCAGGCCCGGACAGCTTCAGGGTGGCTACACCTTC. The V and J segments used are TRBV6-1 and TRBJ1-2; matching of 6 bases hints at TRBD1 as the D gene. V and J lose 6 bases and 7 bases, and a span of 18 bases separates them. Measured from the cysteine to the phenylalanine, the CDR3 is 14 residues long. Only the CDR3 DNA stays, 42 bases, in frame from base 1. The CDR1 and CDR2 encoded by the germline V gene are MNHNS and SASEGT.